This entry lists 21 T cell receptor beta chains sequenced from one sample in a study of OX40 agonist ivuxolimab in advanced cancers. TCRdb's table, derived via immunoSEQ multiplex PCR, lists solely in-frame clones and lacks some. The sample shows approximately 90,000 clones, about 90% of them seen only once. The sample in question was CD4+ or CD8+ T cells sorted from blood, obtained in a trial of the OX40 agonist ivuxolimab. The source is an adult with an advanced solid tumor such as melanoma, head and neck, liver or kidney cancer.

This clone has just one count. The chain employs TRBV10-3 and TRBJ2-7; the D is unclear. V was shortened by 3 bases and J by 3 bases, with 12 bases between the two germline ends. The CDR3 sequence is 14 residues long. The germline V gene encodes CDR1 ENHRY and CDR2 SYGVKD. The CDR3 region has the DNA TGTGCCATCAGTGACTCAGTCGGAAGCTACGAGCAGTACTTC. Protein sequence: CAISDSVGSYEQYF.

This chain uses TRBV5-5 with TRBJ1-5, with a weak D call TRBD1 (6 bases). The CDR3 sequence is 14 residues long. The V gene's germline CDR1 is SGHKS and CDR2 YYEKEE (reference sequence). Trimming removed 4 bases at V and 7 bases at J, with 15 bases between. CDR3 residues: CASSGIGQYQPQHF. CDR3 in DNA: TGTGCCAGCAGCGGAATCGGACAGTACCAGCCCCAGCATTTT.

The J gene is TRBJ1-1, the V gene TRBV28; no definite D call. Trimming cost V 4 bases and J 1 base, with 10 bases left between them. Germline V CDR1 and CDR2: MDHEN, SYDVKM. This CDR3 region has 14 residues. CDR3 loop: CASSSYGRNTEAFF. CDR3 DNA sequence: TGTGCCAGCAGTTCCTATGGCAGGAACACTGAAGCTTTCTTT.

The chain combines TRBV4-1 with TRBJ2-5, with D tentatively TRBD1 or TRBD2 (5 bases each). V was pared by 4 bases and J by 5 bases, with 17 bases between. Germline V gene sequence: CDR1 MGHRA, CDR2 YSYEKL. The CDR3 covers 15 residues. CDR3 amino acids: CASSRRRDRDETQYF. CDR3 nucleotide sequence: TGCGCCAGCAGCCGGCGCAGGGACCGAGACGAGACCCAGTACTTC.

This chain links TRBV6-5 with TRBJ1-1; TRBD1 agrees at 8 bases. The CDR3 sequence is 15 residues long. After removal of 6 bases from V and 4 bases from J, the junction contained 10 bases not matched to a gene. Germline CDR1 MNHEY, CDR2 SVGAGI. The CDR3: CASRGDRPRGTEAFF. The CDR3 DNA follows: TGTGCCAGCAGGGGGGACAGGCCGCGGGGCACTGAAGCTTTCTTT.

The chain combines TRBV6-6 with TRBJ2-1; 9 bases match TRBD1. CDR3 length equals 14 residues. Germline loops: CDR1 MNHNY, CDR2 SVGAGI (reference sequence). The ends lost 10 bases at V and 8 bases at J; junction bases unmatched: 12. This CDR3 is CATRTDRGTDEQFF. CDR3 bases: TGTGCCACACGAACGGACAGGGGTACAGATGAGCAGTTCTTC.

This clone appeared a single time. The CDR3 DNA reads as TGTGCCAGCAAGACTAGCGGGGCGACCCAGTACTTC. Its protein product is CASKTSGATQYF. The chain employs TRBV27 and TRBJ2-5; TRBD2 matches 11 bases. CDR1 is MNHEY, CDR2 SMNVEV, per germline (reference sequence). The CDR3 spans 12 residues. After removal of 7 bases from V and 7 bases from J, the junction contained 2 bases not matched to a gene.

The J gene is TRBJ1-6, the V gene TRBV28; D is unclear. Trimming removed 3 bases at V and 10 bases at J, with 4 bases between. From germline, CDR1 is MDHEN and CDR2 SYDVKM. This CDR3 contains 11 residues. The CDR3 DNA reads as TGTGCCAGCAGTTTGTTGTCACCCCTCCACTTT. Translation gives CASSLLSPLHF.

The chain recombines TRBV5-1 with TRBJ2-5; 10 nucleotides agree with TRBD2. V shed 4 bases and J 1 base; nucleotides not matched to a gene: 7. The CDR3 has 16 residues. Germline CDR1 reads SGHRS; CDR2 reads YFSETQ. This CDR3 is CASSTGSSGGQETQYF. The CDR3, as DNA: TGCGCCAGCAGCACAGGTTCTAGCGGGGGCCAAGAGACCCAGTACTTC.

This clone was counted a few times. The chain couples TRBV4-3 to TRBJ2-3, with D perhaps given as TRBD1 or TRBD2 (7 bases each). V dropped 4 bases and J dropped 3 bases, with 17 bases sitting between them. CDR1 is LGHNA and CDR2 is YSLEER in the germline V gene. CDR3 length: 16 amino acids. CDR3: CASSRNPGGGTDTQYF. The DNA for the CDR3 is TGCGCCAGCAGCCGCAACCCAGGGGGGGGGACAGATACGCAGTATTTT.

The chain recombines TRBV18 with TRBJ1-5; D unresolved. The V gene's germline CDR1 is KGHSH and CDR2 LQKENI. This CDR3 has 14 residues. V was clipped by 2 bases and J by 2 bases, with 7 bases between them. Here the CDR3 reads CASSPNTGNQPQHF. As DNA, the CDR3 is TGTGCCAGCTCACCAAACACGGGCAATCAGCCCCAGCATTTT.

This rearrangement joins TRBV4-3 to TRBJ1-2; D unclear. The CDR3 is 14 residues long. The V end lost 2 bases, the J end lost 4 bases, and 11 bases lay between the germline ends. Germline CDR1 reads LGHNA; CDR2 reads YSLEER. CDR3 nucleotides: TGCGCCAGCAGCCAAACGGGGAAGGGCTATGGCTACACCTTC. Translation: CASSQTGKGYGYTF.

The chain carries TRBV11-2 and TRBJ1-3, with D maybe TRBD1 (5 bases). Germline lookup yields CDR1 SGHAT and CDR2 FQNNGV. This CDR3 has 17 residues. Trimming cost V 5 bases and J 7 bases, with 24 bases left between them. The CDR3 is CASSLTFAWGFLNTIYF. The CDR3 DNA reads TGTGCCAGCAGCCTGACCTTCGCGTGGGGGTTTTTGAACACCATATATTTT.

This chain uses TRBV19 with TRBJ2-4; D possibly corresponds to TRBD2 (5 bases). The ends were cut back, 2 bases at V and 3 bases at J, with 11 bases in the middle. The CDR3 is 15 residues long. CDR1 is LNHDA and CDR2 is SQIVND in the germline V gene (reference sequence). CDR3 DNA: TGTGCCAGTAGTATATCCTCCCGGGGCAAAAACATTCAGTACTTC. Amino acids: CASSISSRGKNIQYF.

The V and J genes are TRBV5-1 and TRBJ2-5; no firm D call. Trimming pared 4 bases from V and 0 bases from J, leaving 10 bases between. The CDR3 is 14 amino acids. CDR1 is SGHRS, CDR2 YFSETQ, per germline. The CDR3, as DNA: TGCGCCAGCAGCCTGGACGGGTACCAAGAGACCCAGTACTTC. The encoded protein is CASSLDGYQETQYF.

The V call is TRBV5-6, the J call TRBJ1-6; D unclear. Germline V gene sequence: CDR1 SGHDT, CDR2 YYEEEE. This CDR3 has 15 residues. V was trimmed by 2 bases and J by 2 bases, leaving 8 bases between them. The CDR3 region is CASSFTRTYNSPLHF. CDR3 DNA: TGTGCCAGCAGCTTCACACGGACCTATAATTCACCCCTCCACTTT.

The chain joins TRBV7-2 to TRBJ1-2; weak D call: TRBD1 (5 bases). This CDR3 has 16 residues. CDR1 and CDR2 from the germline V gene are SGHTA and FQGNSA. The V end lost 1 base, the J end lost 6 bases, and 18 bases lay between the germline ends. In DNA, the CDR3 is TGTGCCAGCAGCTTAGTTCCGGGACCCATAACGGATGGCTACACCTTC. Translation: CASSLVPGPITDGYTF.

As to this clone: Other DNA sequences of this sample code for an identical CDR3. CDR3 coding DNA: TGTGCCATCACCAAAAGACAGGGGGACACTGAAGCTTTCTTT. Its translation is CAITKRQGDTEAFF. The chain uses TRBV10-3 and TRBJ1-1; 9 bases line up with TRBD1. V lost 7 bases, J lost 3 bases, and 6 bases stayed unmatched. CDR1 is ENHRY, CDR2 SYGVKD, per germline. The CDR3 extends over 14 amino acids.

The chain carries TRBV7-2 and TRBJ2-7; 14 nucleotides match TRBD2. J was trimmed by 4 bases and V by 6 bases; bases with no gene match: 2. This CDR3 region has 14 residues. Germline values: CDR1 SGHTA, CDR2 FQGNSA. The CDR3 reads CASSWTSGGYEQYF. The CDR3 bases are TGTGCCAGCAGTTGGACTAGCGGGGGGTACGAGCAGTACTTC.

The V call is TRBV11-2, the J call TRBJ1-2, with D hard to call. CDR3 length equals 11 residues. The V gene lost 4 bases and the J gene lost 5 bases, with 5 bases spanning the gap. Germline assignment: CDR1 SGHAT and CDR2 FQNNGV. CDR3 DNA: TGTGCCAGCAGCTCGGGTTATGGCTACACCTTC. Its translation: CASSSGYGYTF. Variable domain in full (rest from reference TRBV11-2 and TRBJ1-2): EAGVAQSPRYKIIEKRQSVAFWCNPISGHATLYWYQQILGQGPKLLIQFQNNGVVDDSQLPKDRFSAERLKGVDSTLKIQPAKLEDSAVYLCASSSGYGYTFGSGTRLTVV.

The gene calls are TRBV5-6 and TRBJ2-1, with D possibly TRBD2 on 7 matching bases. The V gene lost 3 bases and the J gene lost 5 bases, with 21 bases spanning the gap. The CDR3 runs 17 residues. The germline V gene encodes CDR1 SGHDT and CDR2 YYEEEE. CDR3 in amino acids: CASSSTREGVFHNEQFF. The CDR3 DNA reads TGTGCCAGCAGCTCTACGAGGGAGGGGGTATTCCACAATGAGCAGTTCTTC. Full variable domain (missing parts from reference TRBV5-6 and TRBJ2-1): DAGVTQSPTHLIKTRGQQVTLRCSPKSGHDTVSWYQQALGQGPQFIFQYYEEEERQRGNFPDRFSGHQFPNYSSELNVNALLLGDSALYLCASSSTREGVFHNEQFFGPGTRLTVL.